This note documents a single TCR beta chain sequence. Seattle researchers signed up patients amid active infection and tracked them longitudinally. The CDR3 is 15 residues long. V lost 2 bases and J lost 5; bases outside the gene matches: 9. CDR1 is SGHTA and CDR2 is FQGNSA in the germline V gene. This record belongs to a study of blood T cell repertoires in COVID-19. Study-level background: Samples taken during acute and convalescent COVID-19 were collected in the United States, Italy and Spain. PBMCs, B-cell-depleted T cells, or T cells provided the cDNA or gDNA that made up the material.

Methods used by the authors: Counts of nucleated cells, estimated from reference gene primer amplification, were obtained. TCRdb keeps only in-frame clones here, not all; method: immunoSEQ multiplex PCR. For V, J and clone size, that table is used; D and trimming come from the DNA. The sample shows 150,000 to 200,000 clones, more than 75% of them seen only once. This sequence originates from a woman aged 70-85 years with COVID-19, enrolled during active disease. Sequenced material: peripheral blood. This chain links TRBV7-2 with TRBJ2-7, with 7 bases lining up with TRBD2. CDR3 coding DNA: TGTGCCAGCAGCTTAATGGGGCTAGCGGCCCACGAGCAGTACTTC. This encodes CASSLMGLAAHEQYF. The whole variable domain, remainder taken from reference TRBV7-2 and TRBJ2-7, is GAGVSQSPSNKVTEKGKDVELRCDPISGHTALYWYRQSLGQGLEFLIYFQGNSAPDKSGLPSDRFSAERTGGSVSTLTIQRTQQEDSAVYLCASSLMGLAAHEQYFGPGTRLTVT.